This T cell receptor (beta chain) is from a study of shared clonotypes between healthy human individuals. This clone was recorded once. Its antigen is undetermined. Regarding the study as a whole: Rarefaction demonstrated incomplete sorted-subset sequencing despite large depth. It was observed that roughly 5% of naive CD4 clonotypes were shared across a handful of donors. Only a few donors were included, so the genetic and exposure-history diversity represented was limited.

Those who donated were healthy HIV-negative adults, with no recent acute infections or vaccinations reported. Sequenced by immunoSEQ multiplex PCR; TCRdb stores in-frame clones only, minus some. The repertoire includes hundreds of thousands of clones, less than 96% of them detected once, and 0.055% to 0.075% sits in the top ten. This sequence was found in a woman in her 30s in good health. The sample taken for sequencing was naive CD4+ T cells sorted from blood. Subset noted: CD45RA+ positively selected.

In nucleotides, the CDR3 is TGTGCCAGCTCACCATTACCAGGGACCGGGGAGCTGTTTTTT. It codes for CASSPLPGTGELFF. The rearrangement uses TRBV18 and TRBJ2-2; D may be TRBD1 (5 bases). Germline V gene lookup returns CDR1 KGHSH and CDR2 LQKENI. The ends were cut back, 2 bases at V and 5 bases at J, with 9 bases in the middle. The CDR3 runs to 14 residues.